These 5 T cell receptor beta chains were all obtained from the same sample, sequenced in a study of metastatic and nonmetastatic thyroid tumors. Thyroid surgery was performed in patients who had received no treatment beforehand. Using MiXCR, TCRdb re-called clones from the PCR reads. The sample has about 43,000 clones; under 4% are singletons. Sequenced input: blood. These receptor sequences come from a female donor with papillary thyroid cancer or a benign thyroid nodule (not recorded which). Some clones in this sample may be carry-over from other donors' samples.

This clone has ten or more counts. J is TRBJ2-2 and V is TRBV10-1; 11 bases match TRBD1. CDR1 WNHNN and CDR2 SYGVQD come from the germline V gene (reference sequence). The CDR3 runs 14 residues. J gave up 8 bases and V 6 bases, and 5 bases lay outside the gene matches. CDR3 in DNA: TGCGCCAGCAGCGGACAGGGGGCAGGTGGGGAGCTGTTTTTT. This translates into CASSGQGAGGELFF.

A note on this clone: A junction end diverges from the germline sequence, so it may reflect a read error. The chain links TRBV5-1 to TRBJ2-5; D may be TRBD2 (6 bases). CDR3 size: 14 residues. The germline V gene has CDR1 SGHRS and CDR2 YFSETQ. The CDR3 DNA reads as TGCGCCAGCCCTGGACTATCATCACAAGAGACCAAGTACTTC. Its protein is CASPGLSSQETKYF.

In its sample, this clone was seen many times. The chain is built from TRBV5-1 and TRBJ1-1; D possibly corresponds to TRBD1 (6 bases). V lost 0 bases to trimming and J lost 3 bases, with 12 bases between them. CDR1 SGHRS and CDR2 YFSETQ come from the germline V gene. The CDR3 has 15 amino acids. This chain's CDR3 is CASSLAGGADTEAFF. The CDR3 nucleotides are TGCGCCAGCAGCTTGGCCGGGGGGGCGGACACTGAAGCTTTCTTT.

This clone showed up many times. CDR3 bases: TGTGCCAGCACCCTTAGCGGGAGTCATGAGCAGTTCTTC. This encodes CASTLSGSHEQFF. V and J are TRBV9 and TRBJ2-1; 9 nucleotides match TRBD2. Germline lookup yields CDR1 SGDLS and CDR2 YYNGEE. CDR3 size: 13 residues. Trimming removed 6 bases from V and 8 bases from J; junction bases left unmatched: 6.

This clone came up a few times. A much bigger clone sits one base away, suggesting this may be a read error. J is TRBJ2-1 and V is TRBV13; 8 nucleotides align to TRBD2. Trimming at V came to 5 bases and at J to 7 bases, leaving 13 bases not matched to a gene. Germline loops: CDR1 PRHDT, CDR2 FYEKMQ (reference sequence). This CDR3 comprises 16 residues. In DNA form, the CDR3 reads TGTGCCAGCAGCATGCTGGCTAGCGGGTGGAATAATGAGCAGTTCTTC. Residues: CASSMLASGWNNEQFF. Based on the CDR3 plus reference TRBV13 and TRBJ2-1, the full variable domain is AAGVIQSPRHLIKEKRETATLKCYPIPRHDTVYWYQQGPGQDPQFLISFYEKMQSDKGSIPDRFSAQQFSDYHSELNMSSLELGDSALYFCASSMLASGWNNEQFFGPGTRLTVL.